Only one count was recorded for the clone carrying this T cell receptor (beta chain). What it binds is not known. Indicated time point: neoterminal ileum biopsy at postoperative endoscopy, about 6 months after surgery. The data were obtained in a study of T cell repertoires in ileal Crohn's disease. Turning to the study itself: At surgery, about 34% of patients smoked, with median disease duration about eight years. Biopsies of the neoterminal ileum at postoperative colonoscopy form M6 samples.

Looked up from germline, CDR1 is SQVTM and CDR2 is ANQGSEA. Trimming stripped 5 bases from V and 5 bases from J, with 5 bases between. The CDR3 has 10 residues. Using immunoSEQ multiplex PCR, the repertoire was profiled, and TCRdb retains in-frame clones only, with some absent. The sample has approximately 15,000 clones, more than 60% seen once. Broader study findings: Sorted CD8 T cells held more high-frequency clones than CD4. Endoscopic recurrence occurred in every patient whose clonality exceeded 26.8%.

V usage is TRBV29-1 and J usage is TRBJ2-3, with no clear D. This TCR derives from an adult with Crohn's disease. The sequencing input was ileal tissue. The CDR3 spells CSVSIDTQYF. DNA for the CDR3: TGCAGCGTTTCGATAGATACGCAGTATTTT.